This TCR beta chain was sequenced during a study of shared clonotypes between healthy human individuals. Whole-study findings and limits: Sequencing of the sorted subsets was shown by rarefaction to be incomplete despite large depth.

Assay used: immunoSEQ multiplex PCR; TCRdb lists only in-frame clones, some missing. In the table there are a few million clones, 90% to 95% of which are singletons. There are 14 residues in the CDR3. The V gene's germline CDR1 is SGHRS and CDR2 YFSETQ. The ends were cut back, 0 bases at V and 5 bases at J, with 9 bases in the middle. To note about this clone: Its antigen is not known. Other DNA variants within this sample encode the same CDR3.

This clonotype was obtained from a man younger than 35 in good health. Some clones in this sample may be carry-over from other donors' samples. The J gene is TRBJ2-4, the V gene TRBV5-1, with a weak D call TRBD1 (6 bases). The specimen sequenced was naive CD4+ T cells from PBMCs. Subset noted: CD45RA+ positively selected. The chain's CDR3 is CASSLVAGENIQYF. The CDR3 coding sequence is TGCGCCAGCAGCTTGGTTGCAGGGGAAAACATTCAGTACTTC.